Included here is one T cell receptor (beta chain) sequence, with context. This sample is part of a study of blood T cell repertoires in COVID-19. Background on the study: T cells, B-cell-depleted T cells, or PBMCs supplied cDNA or gDNA.

As handled by the study authors: Reference gene primer amplification in the assay estimated nucleated cell counts. Libraries were prepared by immunoSEQ multiplex PCR; TCRdb keeps only in-frame clonotypes and omits some of them. V and J calls and clone size come straight from that table; D and trimming were deduced from the DNA. The sample shows about 230,000 clones, 65% to 90% of them seen only once. CDR1 is KGHSH and CDR2 is LQKENI in the germline V gene. This CDR3 comprises 15 residues. The ends lost 0 bases at V and 6 bases at J; junction bases unmatched: 5. Sequenced sample: peripheral blood. This TCR was sampled from a woman aged 50 to 60 with acute or convalescent COVID-19. The rearrangement links TRBV18 to TRBJ2-1, with 7 nucleotides matching TRBD2. The CDR3: CASSPPSGTINEQFF. In DNA, the CDR3 is TGTGCCAGCTCACCACCGTCTGGGACTATCAATGAGCAGTTCTTC.